A single sample is the source of the 15 T cell receptor beta chains below, sequenced in a study of cytomegalovirus exposure and HLA in healthy donors. Assay: immunoSEQ multiplex PCR; the TCRdb copy retains only in-frame clones and omits some. The sample carries over 70,000 clones, about 90% recorded once. The specimen was PBMCs. The receptors were sampled from a young woman in good health and CMV-seropositive.

J is TRBJ1-1 and V is TRBV10-3; D is ambiguous. V dropped 5 bases and J dropped 1 base, with 5 bases sitting between them. Germline loops: CDR1 ENHRY, CDR2 SYGVKD. The CDR3 has 12 residues. DNA for the CDR3: TGTGCCATCAGTCGCGGGAACACTGAAGCTTTCTTT. This encodes CAISRGNTEAFF.

The gene calls are TRBV30 and TRBJ1-4, with 9 nucleotides matching TRBD1. The CDR3 is 16 amino acids. V was pared by 4 bases and J by 4 bases, with 10 bases of the junction left unmatched. Germline lookup yields CDR1 GTSNPN and CDR2 SVGIG (reference sequence). CDR3 amino acids: CAWTPKPGQGNEKLFF. In DNA, the CDR3 is TGTGCCTGGACCCCCAAGCCGGGACAGGGTAATGAAAAACTGTTTTTT.

The chain links TRBV20-1 to TRBJ2-1; a possible D gene is TRBD2 (5 bases). Between the trimmed V and J ends, which lost 5 bases and 15 bases, there was a span of 17 bases. This CDR3 has 11 amino acids. Germline V gene data show CDR1 as DFQATT and CDR2 as SNEGSKA (reference sequence). The CDR3 nucleotides read TGCAGTGCTCAGAGAGGGCTGTTCTCGTTCTTC. This gives the protein CSAQRGLFSFF.

The V and J genes are TRBV19 and TRBJ2-5, with TRBD2 as a possible D gene (5 bases). Germline V gene data show CDR1 as LNHDA and CDR2 as SQIVND (reference sequence). V lost 1 base, J lost 1 base, and 7 bases lay in between. This CDR3 has 14 residues. The CDR3 is CASSIGEPQETQYF. As DNA, the CDR3 is TGTGCCAGTAGTATAGGGGAGCCCCAAGAGACCCAGTACTTC. The entire variable domain, with the rest obtained from reference TRBV19 and TRBJ2-5, is as follows: DGGITQSPKYLFRKEGQNVTLSCEQNLNHDAMYWYRQDPGQGLRLIYYSQIVNDFQKGDIAEGYSVSREKKESFPLTVTSAQKNPTAFYLCASSIGEPQETQYFGPGTRLLVL.

The chain couples TRBV18 to TRBJ2-4; possible D gene TRBD2, 5 bases. The CDR3 consists of 16 residues. The germline CDR1 and CDR2 sequences are KGHSH and LQKENI. Between the trimmed V and J ends, which lost 0 bases and 3 bases, there was a span of 12 bases. CDR3 sequence: CASSPPMTRDKNIQYF. CDR3 DNA sequence: TGTGCCAGCTCACCACCGATGACCCGGGACAAAAACATTCAGTACTTC.

The V call is TRBV7-9, the J call TRBJ2-7; tentative D call: TRBD1 (6 bases). Germline CDR1 is SEHNR and CDR2 is FQNEAQ (reference sequence). The CDR3 is 14 amino acids. Between the trimmed V and J ends, which lost 3 bases and 4 bases, there was a span of 13 bases. Written as DNA, the CDR3 is TGTGCCAGCAGCTTTCCCGGGGACACTTACGAGCAGTACTTC. It codes for CASSFPGDTYEQYF.

J is TRBJ2-3 and V is TRBV6-4; TRBD2 might be the D (6 bases). V gave up 6 bases and J gave up 0 bases, with 10 bases separating them. Per germline, CDR1 MRHNA and CDR2 SNTAGT. The CDR3 is made up of 14 amino acids. The CDR3 DNA reads TGTGCCAGCAGGGAGGGTTCTAGCACAGATACGCAGTATTTT. Residues: CASREGSSTDTQYF.

This sequence joins TRBV7-9 and TRBJ1-2, with a weak D call TRBD1 (5 bases). Trimming pared 5 bases from V and 5 bases from J, leaving 21 bases between. The CDR3 runs 16 residues. Germline V CDR1 and CDR2: SEHNR, FQNEAQ (reference sequence). CDR3 protein: CASSPSGGEVVYGYTF. For the CDR3, the DNA is TGTGCCAGCAGCCCAAGCGGGGGGGAGGTCGTTTATGGCTACACCTTC.

The chain links TRBV5-1 to TRBJ1-1, with 10 nucleotides matching TRBD1. The J segment lost 3 bases and the V segment lost 3 bases, leaving 8 bases of the junction unmatched. Germline V gives CDR1 SGHRS, CDR2 YFSETQ. There are 16 residues in the CDR3. Here the CDR3 reads CASSYGTGVKDTEAFF. CDR3 DNA: TGCGCCAGCAGCTACGGGACAGGGGTAAAGGACACTGAAGCTTTCTTT.

V is TRBV11-3 and J is TRBJ2-2; 11 bases fit TRBD2. V lost 5 bases, J lost 7 bases, and 3 bases stayed unmatched. The CDR3 loop spans 14 amino acids. Germline values: CDR1 SGHNT, CDR2 YENEEA. CDR3 in DNA: TGTGCCAGCAGCCCGGGACTAGCGGACGGGGAGCTGTTTTTT. It encodes CASSPGLADGELFF.

The table lists this clone with a count of one. The V call is TRBV6-4, the J call TRBJ2-4, with 8 bases aligning to TRBD2. The J segment lost 8 bases and the V segment lost 5 bases, leaving 8 bases of the junction unmatched. This CDR3 contains 14 residues. CDR1 is MRHNA and CDR2 is SNTAGT in the germline V gene. The CDR3 DNA reads TGTGCCAGCAGTCCCGGGGGGGGCGCGTACATTCAGTACTTC. Amino acids: CASSPGGGAYIQYF.

The gene calls are TRBV2 and TRBJ1-5; D perhaps matches TRBD1 (6 bases). CDR1 is SNHLY, CDR2 FYNNEI, per germline. This CDR3 is 15 amino acids long. V dropped 5 bases and J dropped 5 bases, with 16 bases sitting between them. CDR3 protein: CASSRTDEGYQPQHF. CDR3 nucleotide sequence: TGTGCCAGCAGTAGGACAGACGAAGGCTATCAGCCCCAGCATTTT.

The chain links TRBV10-3 to TRBJ1-2, with D tentatively TRBD1 (5 bases). Germline V gene sequence: CDR1 ENHRY, CDR2 SYGVKD. This CDR3 region has 12 residues. Trimming cost V 4 bases and J 6 bases, with 9 bases left between them. This CDR3 reads CAISGTGDGYTF. The CDR3 DNA sequence: TGTGCCATCAGTGGGACGGGGGATGGCTACACCTTC.

A remark on this clone: One end of the junction varies from germline; a read error may be responsible. The chain has TRBV7-7 and TRBJ1-1; D is unclear. This CDR3 is built from 13 residues. The germline V gene encodes CDR1 SSHAT and CDR2 FNYEAQ (reference sequence). DNA of the CDR3: TGTGCTAGCAGCTTAGGCGAAAACACTGAAGCTTTCTTT. Translation gives CASSLGENTEAFF. The complete variable domain, with remaining parts taken from reference TRBV7-7 and TRBJ1-1, reads GAGVSQSPRYKVTKRGQDVTLRCDPISSHATLYWYQQALGQGPEFLTYFNYEAQPDKSGLPSDRFSAERPEGSISTLTIQRTEQRDSAMYRCASSLGENTEAFFGQGTRLTVV.

The chain combines TRBV19 with TRBJ2-3; weak D call: TRBD2 (6 bases). There are 15 residues in the CDR3. V lost 11 bases and J 2 bases, leaving 20 bases between the germline ends. CDR1 LNHDA and CDR2 SQIVND come from the germline V gene (reference sequence). Here the CDR3 DNA reads TGTGCCTCTGCCGCGGGGCATCACAACACAGATACGCAGTATTTT. Its translation: CASAAGHHNTDTQYF.